These 9 T cell receptor beta chains came from one sample sequenced in a study of T cell repertoires in cytomegalovirus infection. These receptors have no identified antigens. TCRdb redid the calling of the reads with MiXCR, one entry per CDR3 protein. The table includes 70,000 to 95,000 distinct CDR3 sequences, over 25% detected once. The specimen comprised CD8+ T cells from cultured PBMCs, sampled from culture after CMV antigen stimulation. The origin of the receptors is a human donor in good health (CMV status not recorded). Some clones in this sample may be carry-over from other donors' samples.

V is TRBV7-9 and J is TRBJ2-7; D is uncertain. Germline V gene lookup returns CDR1 SEHNR and CDR2 FQNEAQ (reference sequence). The CDR3 spans 13 residues. V lost 5 bases, J lost 2 bases, and 10 bases lay in between. The CDR3 region is CASSVSNPYEQYF. The CDR3 nucleotides read TGTGCCAGCAGCGTGAGCAACCCCTACGAGCAGTACTTC.

V gene TRBV7-9 combines with J gene TRBJ2-3; weak D call: TRBD1 (6 bases). The germline V gene encodes CDR1 SEHNR and CDR2 FQNEAQ (reference sequence). The V and J ends lost 7 bases and 6 bases respectively, with 38 bases between them. This CDR3 has 21 amino acids. The CDR3 bases are TGTGCCAGCATCCCTCTGACTGTGACAATGATAACTCAGGGGATCCCTGATACGCAGTATTTT. Translating it yields CASIPLTVTMITQGIPDTQYF. The full variable domain, its missing parts supplied by reference TRBV7-9 and TRBJ2-3, is DTGVSQNPRHKITKRGQNVTFRCDPISEHNRLYWYRQTLGQGPEFLTYFQNEAQLEKSRLLSDRFSAERPKGSFSTLEIQRTEQGDSAMYLCASIPLTVTMITQGIPDTQYFGPGTRLTVL.

This clonotype was detected only a few times. The chain carries TRBV7-9 and TRBJ1-1, with a tentative D call TRBD1 (5 bases). Germline V gene lookup returns CDR1 SEHNR and CDR2 FQNEAQ (reference sequence). The CDR3 is 16 amino acids. V lost 6 bases and J lost 0, with 17 bases in between. The CDR3, as DNA: TGTGCCAGCAGATCAACTTCCGACAGTTTGAACACTGAAGCTTTCTTT. It codes for CASRSTSDSLNTEAFF.

This chain uses TRBV7-2 with TRBJ2-1, with 10 bases that match TRBD2. The CDR3 is made up of 17 amino acids. Trimming took 0 bases from V and 3 from J; bases not matched to a gene: 5. CDR1 is SGHTA, CDR2 FQGNSA, per germline. Written as DNA, the CDR3 is TGTGCCAGCAGCTTAGCCCTAGCGGGGGTCTTCTACAATGAGCAGTTCTTC. Its translation is CASSLALAGVFYNEQFF.

This clonotype was detected only a few times. J is TRBJ1-1 and V is TRBV12-3 or TRBV12-4, with 7 bases that match TRBD1. The ends lost 6 bases at V and 4 bases at J; junction bases unmatched: 5. The CDR3 totals 13 residues. CDR3 protein: CASRDSGGTEAFF. The CDR3 DNA reads as TGTGCCAGCAGAGATTCAGGGGGCACTGAAGCTTTCTTT.

CDR3 sequence reads: CASSIFSSYNVQFF. The CDR3 coding sequence is TGTGCCAGTAGTATATTCAGCTCCTACAATGTTCAGTTCTTC. The J gene is TRBJ2-1, the V gene TRBV19; D is uncertain. In germline, CDR1 is LNHDA, CDR2 SQIVND (reference sequence). Trimming left V 2 bases short and J 13 bases short, with 18 bases between. This CDR3 comprises 14 residues.

The V gene is TRBV6-1, the J gene TRBJ1-1, with D maybe TRBD1 (5 bases). The CDR3 runs 14 residues. V lost 6 bases to trimming and J lost 0 bases, with 11 bases between them. Germline V gene data show CDR1 as MNHNS and CDR2 as SASEGT. CDR3 loop: CASRIQGLNTEAFF. The CDR3 DNA reads TGTGCCAGCAGGATCCAGGGACTGAACACTGAAGCTTTCTTT.

The V gene is TRBV27, the J gene TRBJ2-5; 8 bases align to TRBD2. The CDR3 loop spans 12 amino acids. Trimming cost V 10 bases and J 5 bases; bases outside gene matches: 6. In germline, CDR1 is MNHEY, CDR2 SMNVEV (reference sequence). CDR3: CATGGGPETQYF. The CDR3 DNA reads TGTGCCACCGGGGGGGGCCCGGAGACCCAGTACTTC.

This clonotype was counted only a few times. The chain has TRBV7-8 and TRBJ2-2, with D unresolved. Deletions cut 1 base from V and 1 base from J, with 7 bases between. CDR1 is SGHVS, CDR2 FQNEAQ, per germline. This CDR3 is 15 amino acids long. CDR3 residues: CASSLGAGNTGELFF. The CDR3 DNA reads TGTGCCAGCAGCTTAGGAGCAGGGAACACCGGGGAGCTGTTTTTT.